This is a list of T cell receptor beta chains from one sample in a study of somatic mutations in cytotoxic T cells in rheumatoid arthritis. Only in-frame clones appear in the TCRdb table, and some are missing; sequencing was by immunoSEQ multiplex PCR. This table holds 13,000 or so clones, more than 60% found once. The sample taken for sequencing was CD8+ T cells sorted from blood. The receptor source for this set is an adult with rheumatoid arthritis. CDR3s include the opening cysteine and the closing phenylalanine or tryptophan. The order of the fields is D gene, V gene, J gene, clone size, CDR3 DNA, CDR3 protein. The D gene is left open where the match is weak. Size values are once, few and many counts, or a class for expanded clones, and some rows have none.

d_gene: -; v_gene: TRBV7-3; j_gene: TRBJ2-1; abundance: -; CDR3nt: TGTGCCAGCAGCTTGTTGGGATATGAGCAGTTCTTC; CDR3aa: CASSLLGYEQFF
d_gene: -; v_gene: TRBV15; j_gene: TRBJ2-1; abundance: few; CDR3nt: TGTGCCACCAGCAGAACGAAAGAGCAGTTCTTC; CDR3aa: CATSRTKEQFF
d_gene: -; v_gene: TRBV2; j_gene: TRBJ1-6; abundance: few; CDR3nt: TGTGCCAGCAGTGATGAGCTAGAGTCACCCCTCCACTTT; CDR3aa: CASSDELESPLHF
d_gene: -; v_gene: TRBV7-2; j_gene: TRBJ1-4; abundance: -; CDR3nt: TGTGCCAGCAGGCAACAGGGAGAGGGTGAAAAACTGTTTTTT; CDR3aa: CASRQQGEGEKLFF
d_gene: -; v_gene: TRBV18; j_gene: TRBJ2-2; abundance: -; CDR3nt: TGTGCCAGCGTCTACTCGGGCGGGGAGCTGTTTTTT; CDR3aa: CASVYSGGELFF
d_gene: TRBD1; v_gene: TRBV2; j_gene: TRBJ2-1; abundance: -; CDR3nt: TGTGCCAGCACCTTGACAGGGCAGGGGAATGAGCAGTTCTTC; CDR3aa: CASTLTGQGNEQFF
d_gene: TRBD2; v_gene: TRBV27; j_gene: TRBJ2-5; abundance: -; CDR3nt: TGTGCCAGCAGTTTATACGGGAGGGCCGGGGAGACCCAGTACTTC; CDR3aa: CASSLYGRAGETQYF
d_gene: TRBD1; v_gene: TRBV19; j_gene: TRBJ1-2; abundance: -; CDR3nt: TGTGCCAGTAGCCTGACAGGGGGCGCCCGAGGCTACACCTTC; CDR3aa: CASSLTGGARGYTF
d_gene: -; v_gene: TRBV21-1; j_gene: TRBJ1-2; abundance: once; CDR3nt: TGTGCCAGCAGGAGGGTTGGCTACACCTTC; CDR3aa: CASRRVGYTF
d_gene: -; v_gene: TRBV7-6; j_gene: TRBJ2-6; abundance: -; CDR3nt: TGTGCCAGCAGCTTAGTGGACAGTCATTACGGTGCCAACGTCCTGACTTTC; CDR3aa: CASSLVDSHYGANVLTF
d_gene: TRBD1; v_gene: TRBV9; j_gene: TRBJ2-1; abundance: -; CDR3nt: TGTGCCAGCACGGGGGACAGGGAGTACAATGAGCAGTTCTTC; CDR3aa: CASTGDREYNEQFF
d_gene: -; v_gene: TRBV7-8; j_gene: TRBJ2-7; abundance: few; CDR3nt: TGTGCCAGCAGCTTAGGGGCCAGGGTCGAGCAGTACTTC; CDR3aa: CASSLGARVEQYF
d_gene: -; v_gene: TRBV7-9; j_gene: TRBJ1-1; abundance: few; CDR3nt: TGTGCCAGCAGCTCGGACGGCACTGAAGCTTTCTTT; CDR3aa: CASSSDGTEAFF
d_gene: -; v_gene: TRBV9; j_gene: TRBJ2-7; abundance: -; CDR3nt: TGTGCCAGCAGCCCCGACAGCTCCTACGAGCAGTACTTC; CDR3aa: CASSPDSSYEQYF
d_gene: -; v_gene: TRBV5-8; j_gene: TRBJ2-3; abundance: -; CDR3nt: TGTGCCAGCAGCCCCTCCGCTTGGGGCACAGATACGCAGTATTTT; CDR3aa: CASSPSAWGTDTQYF
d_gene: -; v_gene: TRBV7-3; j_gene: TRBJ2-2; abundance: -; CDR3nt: TGTGCCAGCAGCTCCACCGGGCCCGGGGAGCTGTTTTTT; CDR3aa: CASSSTGPGELFF
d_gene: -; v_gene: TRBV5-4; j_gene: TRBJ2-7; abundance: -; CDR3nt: TGTGCCAGCAGCTTGCTACAGGAGAGCTCCTACGAGCAGTACTTC; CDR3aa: CASSLLQESSYEQYF
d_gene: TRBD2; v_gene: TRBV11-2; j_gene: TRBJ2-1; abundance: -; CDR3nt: TGTGCCAGCAGTAGCGGGGGGGGATACAATGAGCAGTTCTTC; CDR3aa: CASSSGGGYNEQFF
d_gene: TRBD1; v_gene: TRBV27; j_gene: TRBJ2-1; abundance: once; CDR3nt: TGTGCCAGCAGTCAAACAGGGGGCCCCTACAATGAGCAGTTCTTC; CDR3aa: CASSQTGGPYNEQFF
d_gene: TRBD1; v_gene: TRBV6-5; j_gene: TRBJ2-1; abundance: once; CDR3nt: TGTGCCAGCAGTTATACGGACAGGGTAAGCTACAATGAGCAGTTCTTC; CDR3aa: CASSYTDRVSYNEQFF
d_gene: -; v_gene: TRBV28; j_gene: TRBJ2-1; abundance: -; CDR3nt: TGTGCCAGCAGTCCCCGTATAGCGCCGAATGAGCAGTTCTTC; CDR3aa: CASSPRIAPNEQFF
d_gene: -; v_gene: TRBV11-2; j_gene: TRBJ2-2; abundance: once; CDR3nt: TGTGCCAGCAGCTTACCCCGCTGGGGGGGGCACACCGGGGAGCTGTTTTTT; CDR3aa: CASSLPRWGGHTGELFF
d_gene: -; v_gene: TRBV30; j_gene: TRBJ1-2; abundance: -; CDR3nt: TGTGCCTGGAGCGAAAACGACAGAACCTTAGGCTACACCTTC; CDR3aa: CAWSENDRTLGYTF
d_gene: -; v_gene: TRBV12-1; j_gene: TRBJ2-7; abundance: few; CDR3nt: TGTGCCAGCAGCCAGACAGGGGTTCACTACGAGCAGTACTTC; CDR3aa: CASSQTGVHYEQYF
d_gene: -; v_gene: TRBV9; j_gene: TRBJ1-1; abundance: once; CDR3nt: TGTGCCAGCAGCGTAGTAGCGAGGCGGGACGGAACTGAAGCTTTCTTT; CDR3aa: CASSVVARRDGTEAFF
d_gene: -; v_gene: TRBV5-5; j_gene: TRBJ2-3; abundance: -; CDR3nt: TGTGCCAGCAGCCAAGGAGCCCTAGGGGCAGATACGCAGTATTTT; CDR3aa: CASSQGALGADTQYF
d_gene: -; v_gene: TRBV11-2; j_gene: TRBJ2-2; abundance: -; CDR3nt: TGTGCCAGCACCCTTGTATGGGGGGAGCTGTTTTTT; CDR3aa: CASTLVWGELFF
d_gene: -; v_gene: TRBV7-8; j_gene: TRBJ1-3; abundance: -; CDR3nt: TGTGCCAGCAGCTTAGCTGGCCCTGTAAACACCATATATTTT; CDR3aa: CASSLAGPVNTIYF
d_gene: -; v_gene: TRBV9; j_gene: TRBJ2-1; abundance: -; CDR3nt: TGTGCCAGCAGCGTAGCTCGGCTAGCACCTAGCTCCTACAATGAGCAGTTCTTC; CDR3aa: CASSVARLAPSSYNEQFF
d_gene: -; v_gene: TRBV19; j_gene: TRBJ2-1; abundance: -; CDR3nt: TGTGCCAGTAGTATTGCAGGGTCCTACAATGAGCAGTTCTTC; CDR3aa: CASSIAGSYNEQFF
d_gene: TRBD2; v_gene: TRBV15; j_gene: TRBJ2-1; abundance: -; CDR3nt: TGTGCCACCAGTCTTTTAGGGACTAGCGGCAATGAGCAGTTCTTC; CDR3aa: CATSLLGTSGNEQFF
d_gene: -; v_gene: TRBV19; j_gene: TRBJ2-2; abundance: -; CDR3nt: TGTGCCAGTCGCTGGAGTTTGAACACCGGGGAGCTGTTTTTT; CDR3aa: CASRWSLNTGELFF
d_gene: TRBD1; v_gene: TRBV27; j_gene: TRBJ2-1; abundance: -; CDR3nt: TGTGCCAGCAGCCAGAGGGACAGGGGGCTGGATGAGCAGTTCTTC; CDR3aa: CASSQRDRGLDEQFF
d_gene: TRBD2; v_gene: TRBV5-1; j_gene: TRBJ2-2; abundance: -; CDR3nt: TGCGCCAGCGGGACTAGCGGGGTAATTCCTCCCGGGGAGCTGTTTTTT; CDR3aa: CASGTSGVIPPGELFF
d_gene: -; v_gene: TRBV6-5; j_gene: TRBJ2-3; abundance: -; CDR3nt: TGTGCCAGCAGGGAGAAGGGGTTCACAGATACGCAGTATTTT; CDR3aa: CASREKGFTDTQYF
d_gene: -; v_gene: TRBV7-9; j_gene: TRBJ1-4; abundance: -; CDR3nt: TGTGCCAGCAGCTTACCGGGCCCCGCAAATTGGGAACTGTTTTTT; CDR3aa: CASSLPGPANWELFF
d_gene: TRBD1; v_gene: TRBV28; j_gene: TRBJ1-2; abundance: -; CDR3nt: TGTGCCAGCAGTTGGGACAGGGCCTCCACCTTC; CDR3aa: CASSWDRASTF
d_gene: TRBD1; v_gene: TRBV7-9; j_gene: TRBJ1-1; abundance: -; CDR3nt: TGTGCCAGCAGCTACGGGACAGCCGAAGCTTTCTTT; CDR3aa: CASSYGTAEAFF
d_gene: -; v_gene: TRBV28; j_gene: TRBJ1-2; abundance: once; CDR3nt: TGTGCCAGCAGTTTATTTGGGGGGCTGGGCTACACCTTC; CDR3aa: CASSLFGGLGYTF
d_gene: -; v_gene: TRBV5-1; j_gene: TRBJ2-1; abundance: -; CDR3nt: TGCGCCAGCAGGGTTGGGTTCGATGAGCAGTTCTTC; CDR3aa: CASRVGFDEQFF
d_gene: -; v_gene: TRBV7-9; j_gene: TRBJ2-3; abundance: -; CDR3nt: TGTGCCAGCAGCTCACACGAGAGATACAACGGGGTAAGGGTGGATACGCAGTATTTT; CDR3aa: CASSSHERYNGVRVDTQYF
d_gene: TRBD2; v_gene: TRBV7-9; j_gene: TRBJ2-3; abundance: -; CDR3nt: TGTGCCAGCAGTCAGCCGAGTGGCGGGGGAGAGTCAGATACGCAGTATTTT; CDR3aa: CASSQPSGGGESDTQYF
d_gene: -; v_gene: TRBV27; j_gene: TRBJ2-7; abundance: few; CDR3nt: TGTGCCAGCGCCGGATCGGGTCACGAGCAGTACTTC; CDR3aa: CASAGSGHEQYF
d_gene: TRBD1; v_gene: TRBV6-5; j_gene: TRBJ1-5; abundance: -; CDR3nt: TGTGCCAGCAGTTACTCGAGGACAGGGGGTCGGCCCCAGCATTTT; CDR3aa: CASSYSRTGGRPQHF